The subject of this entry is one T cell receptor beta chain. Antigen: not known. Naive-designated CD8 cells lacked CD45RO, were positively enriched for CCR7, and omitted terminally differentiated effector memory CD45RA+ cells. The data are from a study of shared clonotypes between healthy human individuals. The method was immunoSEQ multiplex PCR; TCRdb's version includes in-frame clones alone and lacks a portion of them. Found here are 760,000 or so clones, roughly 96% of them singletons; the top ten hold less than 0.3%. The study, taken as a whole, reports: Unshared clonotypes carried lower generation probabilities than those common to all four donors.

The germline V and J ends were trimmed by 8 bases and 8 bases, with 22 bases remaining between them. Germline V gene sequence: CDR1 SEHNR, CDR2 FQNEAQ (reference sequence). The CDR3 has 15 amino acids. Sequenced: naive CD8+ T cells sorted from blood. The V call is TRBV7-9, the J call TRBJ1-3; D ambiguous. The TCR originated in a man under 40 in good health. The CDR3 DNA sequence: TGTGCCAGCGCCTACCTCGACGGGAAGTGGGACACCATATATTTT. Translated: CASAYLDGKWDTIYF.